This is a list of T cell receptor beta chains from one sample in a study of pediatric ulcerative colitis. TCRdb's copy holds only in-frame clones and misses some; the assay was immunoSEQ multiplex PCR. The top ten clones hold 5.2% of a sample with tens of thousands of clones, just over 75% of them seen once. Sequenced material: blood. The receptors come from a boy aged 5-17 years with moderate ulcerative colitis. Both conserved end residues are part of each CDR3.

v_gene: TRBV7-7; j_gene: TRBJ2-5; CDR3aa: CASSLDEAEQETQYF
v_gene: TRBV19; j_gene: TRBJ2-5; CDR3aa: CASSPRTGTETQYF
v_gene: TRBV6-6; j_gene: TRBJ1-2; CDR3aa: CASRARGRNYGYTF
v_gene: TRBV27; j_gene: TRBJ1-1; CDR3aa: CASSHTWDTEAFF
v_gene: TRBV7-9; j_gene: TRBJ1-3; CDR3aa: CASSLRGVGKAGNTIYF
v_gene: TRBV4-1; j_gene: TRBJ2-3; CDR3aa: CASSQEGGLVNTQYF
v_gene: TRBV7-9; j_gene: TRBJ1-4; CDR3aa: CASSPRTGDNEKLFF
v_gene: TRBV9; j_gene: TRBJ2-2; CDR3aa: CASSVGPTSDTGELFF
v_gene: TRBV10-2; j_gene: TRBJ2-1; CDR3aa: CASKGTRYNEQFF
v_gene: TRBV5-1; j_gene: TRBJ1-1; CDR3aa: CASSLAAANTEAFF
v_gene: TRBV19; j_gene: TRBJ1-2; CDR3aa: CASSLGNYNYGYTF
v_gene: TRBV6-1; j_gene: TRBJ1-5; CDR3aa: CASSELGTGVNQPQHF
v_gene: TRBV5-1; j_gene: TRBJ1-1; CDR3aa: CASSDGRGILVTEAFF
v_gene: TRBV2; j_gene: TRBJ1-5; CDR3aa: CASRGDSNQPQHF
v_gene: TRBV7-6; j_gene: TRBJ2-1; CDR3aa: CASSRGLAGGPVQFF
v_gene: TRBV29-1; j_gene: TRBJ2-7; CDR3aa: CSVDSGYEQYF
v_gene: TRBV6-5; j_gene: TRBJ2-3; CDR3aa: CASRTGSSTDTQYF
v_gene: TRBV5-1; j_gene: TRBJ2-7; CDR3aa: CASSLVAGGPQYEQYF
v_gene: TRBV7-2; j_gene: TRBJ1-2; CDR3aa: CASSSPDRPGYTF
v_gene: TRBV7-9; j_gene: TRBJ2-7; CDR3aa: CASSSKTDRYEQYF
v_gene: TRBV11-1; j_gene: TRBJ2-7; CDR3aa: CASSLVSGDGAYEQYF
v_gene: TRBV5-5; j_gene: TRBJ1-5; CDR3aa: CASSLQWGPSQPQHF
v_gene: TRBV19; j_gene: TRBJ1-5; CDR3aa: CASTLRGDSNQPQHF
v_gene: TRBV5-8; j_gene: TRBJ2-2; CDR3aa: CASSLGLVPTGELFF
v_gene: TRBV28; j_gene: TRBJ1-4; CDR3aa: CASSIVPNEKLFF
v_gene: TRBV18; j_gene: TRBJ1-2; CDR3aa: CASSPKPGWGGYTF
v_gene: TRBV13; j_gene: TRBJ2-7; CDR3aa: CASSPPRGQPYEQYF
v_gene: TRBV25-1; j_gene: TRBJ1-3; CDR3aa: CASSESVARGLSGNTIYF
v_gene: TRBV14; j_gene: TRBJ2-5; CDR3aa: CASSLLRDTQETQYF
v_gene: TRBV29-1; j_gene: TRBJ2-7; CDR3aa: CSAVWGARYEQYF
v_gene: TRBV7-2; j_gene: TRBJ2-2; CDR3aa: CASSQKSGGMGGELFF
v_gene: TRBV7-9; j_gene: TRBJ2-7; CDR3aa: CASSRITGTGSYEQYF
v_gene: TRBV2; j_gene: TRBJ2-1; CDR3aa: CASSEETKRPYNEQFF
v_gene: TRBV6-1; j_gene: TRBJ1-4; CDR3aa: CASSEPPGQSNEKLFF
v_gene: TRBV6-1; j_gene: TRBJ1-3; CDR3aa: CASSGRGLRNTIYF
v_gene: TRBV7-3; j_gene: TRBJ2-1; CDR3aa: CASSFKGQGYNEQFF
v_gene: TRBV28; j_gene: TRBJ2-5; CDR3aa: CASSLYGGVRGKTQYF
v_gene: TRBV16; j_gene: TRBJ1-1; CDR3aa: CASSQLDRGRPEAFF
v_gene: TRBV13; j_gene: TRBJ2-7; CDR3aa: CASSLGTSGGFYEQYF
v_gene: TRBV27; j_gene: TRBJ1-4; CDR3aa: CASRYTRPGFREKLFF
v_gene: TRBV29-1; j_gene: TRBJ2-1; CDR3aa: CSTPGLAGYNEQFF
v_gene: TRBV9; j_gene: TRBJ2-1; CDR3aa: CASSVRGGAFNEQFF
v_gene: TRBV9; j_gene: TRBJ2-5; CDR3aa: CASSVIPTSGRAGTQYF
v_gene: TRBV14; j_gene: TRBJ1-6; CDR3aa: CASSPKGQAGGNSPLHF
v_gene: TRBV9; j_gene: TRBJ2-7; CDR3aa: CASSPASTFQQYEQYF
v_gene: TRBV7-9; j_gene: TRBJ2-7; CDR3aa: CASSKDRVLHEQYF
v_gene: TRBV18; j_gene: TRBJ2-7; CDR3aa: CASSPKASGAYEQYF
v_gene: TRBV19; j_gene: TRBJ2-7; CDR3aa: CASSIDGAGGRGPYEQYF
v_gene: TRBV30; j_gene: TRBJ1-2; CDR3aa: CAWMAQGDYGYTF
v_gene: TRBV9; j_gene: TRBJ1-2; CDR3aa: CASSLRQGVNYGYTF
v_gene: TRBV5-1; j_gene: TRBJ2-3; CDR3aa: CASSSHRTDTQYF
v_gene: TRBV13; j_gene: TRBJ2-7; CDR3aa: CASSRGQGSYEQYF
v_gene: TRBV29-1; j_gene: TRBJ2-6; CDR3aa: CSATGDSYSGANVLTF
v_gene: TRBV9; j_gene: TRBJ2-3; CDR3aa: CASSVSSVADTQYF
v_gene: TRBV19; j_gene: TRBJ1-5; CDR3aa: CASTTSMSGYSNQPQHF